This passage covers 30 T cell receptor beta chains from one sample sequenced in a study of CD8+ T cells in alopecia areata. The treatment: oral pan-JAK inhibitor, 5-10 mg twice daily. Reverse transcription of extracted RNA yielded cDNA, which provided the sequencing template. The assay was immunoSEQ multiplex PCR, and TCRdb's table has in-frame clones only and misses some. Of 200,000 to 250,000 clones detected, approximately 38% appear once; the ten largest clones hold 0.4% to 0.55%. The specimen comprised CD4+ T cells sorted from blood, sampled between weeks 30 and 35, from a patient treated with tofacitinib. These TCRs come from a human donor with alopecia areata.

This clone was counted between two and nine times. The chain is built from TRBV11-1 and TRBJ2-2, with 7 bases fitting TRBD2. The germline CDR1 and CDR2 sequences are SGHAT and FQDESV (reference sequence). Trimming took 6 bases from V and 7 from J; bases not matched to a gene: 14. The CDR3 has 16 amino acids. CDR3 protein: CASSYRRLAGGGELFF. The CDR3 DNA is TGTGCCAGCAGTTATCGGAGACTAGCCGGCGGCGGGGAGCTGTTTTTT. The complete variable domain, with remaining parts taken from reference TRBV11-1 and TRBJ2-2, reads EAEVAQSPRYKITEKSQAVAFWCDPISGHATLYWYRQILGQGPELLVQFQDESVVDDSQLPKDRFSAERLKGVDSTLKIQPAELGDSAMYLCASSYRRLAGGGELFFGEGSRLTVL.

The chain joins TRBV25-1 to TRBJ1-1; D unresolved. The V and J ends lost 8 bases and 8 bases respectively, with 15 bases between them. Germline V gene lookup returns CDR1 MGHDK and CDR2 SYGVNS. The CDR3 spans 12 residues. In DNA form, the CDR3 reads TGTGCCAGCTCATTCGGGCCAACGGAAGCTTTCTTT. Residues: CASSFGPTEAFF.

This chain connects TRBV5-6 to TRBJ2-7; either TRBD1 or TRBD2 may fit D (5 bases each). The germline gives CDR1 SGHDT, CDR2 YYEEEE. Trimming removed 6 bases at V and 1 base at J, with 23 bases between. The CDR3 loop spans 17 amino acids. The CDR3 sequence: CASNSPRGREESYEQYF. DNA for the CDR3: TGTGCCAGCAATTCCCCCCGGGGCAGGGAAGAATCCTACGAGCAGTACTTC. The entire variable domain, with the rest obtained from reference TRBV5-6 and TRBJ2-7, is as follows: DAGVTQSPTHLIKTRGQQVTLRCSPKSGHDTVSWYQQALGQGPQFIFQYYEEEERQRGNFPDRFSGHQFPNYSSELNVNALLLGDSALYLCASNSPRGREESYEQYFGPGTRLTVT.

The chain joins TRBV5-1 to TRBJ1-2; D remains unclear. Germline assignment: CDR1 SGHRS and CDR2 YFSETQ. Trimming left V 0 bases short and J 6 bases short, with 9 bases between. The CDR3 totals 13 residues. CDR3 residues: CASSLGVTDGYTF. Here the CDR3 DNA reads TGCGCCAGCAGCTTGGGGGTCACGGATGGCTACACCTTC. The full variable domain, its missing parts supplied by reference TRBV5-1 and TRBJ1-2, is KAGVTQTPRYLIKTRGQQVTLSCSPISGHRSVSWYQQTPGQGLQFLFEYFSETQRNKGNFPGRFSGRQFSNSRSEMNVSTLELGDSALYLCASSLGVTDGYTFGSGTRLTVV.

The chain recombines TRBV27 with TRBJ1-1; D not certain. V lost 3 bases and J 0 bases, leaving 8 bases between the germline ends. The germline V gene encodes CDR1 MNHEY and CDR2 SMNVEV (reference sequence). This CDR3 is built from 14 residues. The CDR3 nucleotides are TGTGCCAGCAGTTTGTCCCTGCTGAACACTGAAGCTTTCTTT. Translation: CASSLSLLNTEAFF.

The chain employs TRBV11-1 and TRBJ2-3; D gene ambiguous. The CDR3 is made up of 9 amino acids. The germline gives CDR1 SGHAT, CDR2 FQDESV (reference sequence). The V gene lost 4 bases and the J gene lost 15 bases, with 8 bases spanning the gap. The CDR3 bases are TGTGCCAGCAGCTCCCGAAAATATTTT. Translation gives CASSSRKYF. The full variable domain, in which reference TRBV11-1 and TRBJ2-3 provide the parts outside the CDR3, is EAEVAQSPRYKITEKSQAVAFWCDPISGHATLYWYRQILGQGPELLVQFQDESVVDDSQLPKDRFSAERLKGVDSTLKIQPAELGDSAMYLCASSSRKYFGPGTRLTVL.

J is TRBJ1-5 and V is TRBV10-3, with D maybe TRBD1 (6 bases). Germline lookup yields CDR1 ENHRY and CDR2 SYGVKD. V dropped 6 bases and J dropped 3 bases, with 15 bases sitting between them. The CDR3 spans 15 residues. Here the CDR3 reads CAIRGGANPNQPQHF. The CDR3 coding sequence is TGTGCCATCAGGGGGGGGGCGAACCCCAATCAGCCCCAGCATTTT.

The DNA for the CDR3 is TGCAGCGTTGCCAGACAGGGGCGAGATACGCAGTATTTT. This codes for CSVARQGRDTQYF. The chain combines TRBV29-1 with TRBJ2-3, with 8 bases identical to TRBD1. CDR3 size: 13 residues. Trimming at V came to 4 bases and at J to 5 bases, leaving 5 bases not matched to a gene. Per the germline V gene, CDR1 is SQVTM and CDR2 is ANQGSEA.

This clone has a handful of counts. V and J are TRBV5-4 and TRBJ2-2; 7 positions match TRBD2. The CDR3 loop spans 15 amino acids. The V segment lost 6 bases and the J segment 0 bases; nucleotides outside the gene matches: 5. Germline CDR1 reads SGHNT; CDR2 reads YYREEE (reference sequence). In DNA, the CDR3 is TGTGCCAGCACTCGAGGGACTACGAACACCGGGGAGCTGTTTTTT. Protein: CASTRGTTNTGELFF.

This rearrangement joins TRBV30 to TRBJ2-7; 10 nucleotides align to TRBD1. V lost 0 bases to trimming and J lost 2 bases; unmatched junction nucleotides: 22. Germline CDR1 is GTSNPN and CDR2 is SVGIG (reference sequence). The CDR3 contains 21 residues. CDR3 sequence (DNA): TGTGCCTGGAGTGTAACTGTCCGGGACAGGGGCCGACCTCAACATACCTACGAGCAGTACTTC. Translation gives CAWSVTVRDRGRPQHTYEQYF.

To note about this clone: At the DNA level, this CDR3 is encoded by other sequences in the same sample as well. The V call is TRBV30, the J call TRBJ2-3; D gene uncertain. Germline CDR1 is GTSNPN and CDR2 is SVGIG (reference sequence). Trimming took off 0 bases at V and 5 bases at J, with 6 bases between the two ends. The CDR3 length is 12 residues. The CDR3 here is CAWSVQRDTQYF. As DNA, the CDR3 is TGTGCCTGGAGTGTCCAGCGAGATACGCAGTATTTT.

V usage is TRBV4-1 and J usage is TRBJ2-7; 13 nucleotides match TRBD2. Germline CDR1 and CDR2: MGHRA and YSYEKL. With 4 bases clipped from V and 0 bases from J, the junction kept 6 bases outside the gene matches. This CDR3 is built from 17 residues. The CDR3: CASSLRTSGGHSYEQYF. As DNA, the CDR3 is TGCGCCAGCAGCCTCCGGACTAGCGGGGGACACTCCTACGAGCAGTACTTC.

The sample holds a few counts of this clone. Written as DNA, the CDR3 is TGTGCCATCAGCCAGGGGGCGCAGACTGAAGCTTTCTTT. Protein product: CAISQGAQTEAFF. The V and J genes are TRBV10-3 and TRBJ1-1, with 8 bases that match TRBD1. Per the germline V gene, CDR1 is ENHRY and CDR2 is SYGVKD. J gave up 5 bases and V 6 bases, and 5 bases lay outside the gene matches. The CDR3 has 13 amino acids.

The chain combines TRBV30 with TRBJ2-2; D is uncertain. The CDR3 is 15 amino acids. Germline-derived CDR1 and CDR2 are GTSNPN and SVGIG (reference sequence). V gave up 0 bases and J gave up 3 bases, with 11 bases separating them. The CDR3, as DNA: TGTGCCTGGAGTGTAGAAGGGCCGGACACCGGGGAGCTGTTTTTT. Translating it yields CAWSVEGPDTGELFF. The full variable domain, its missing parts supplied by reference TRBV30 and TRBJ2-2, is SQTIHQWPATLVQPVGSPLSLECTVEGTSNPNLYWYRQAAGRGLQLLFYSVGIGQISSEVPQNLSASRPQDRQFILSSKKLLLSDSGFYLCAWSVEGPDTGELFFGEGSRLTVL.

This clone appeared a few times. The chain links TRBV10-3 to TRBJ2-5, with D tentatively TRBD1 (6 bases). Germline V gene lookup returns CDR1 ENHRY and CDR2 SYGVKD. The V end was cut by 9 bases, the J end by 2 bases, with 7 bases between. The CDR3 consists of 11 residues. CDR3 region: CAMGTQETQYF. In DNA form, the CDR3 reads TGTGCCATGGGGACACAAGAGACCCAGTACTTC.

This clone was recorded at least ten times. The chain employs TRBV29-1 and TRBJ2-3; 12 bases are shared with TRBD2. Trimming cost V 5 bases and J 1 base; bases outside gene matches: 7. CDR1 and CDR2 (germline): SQVTM, ANQGSEA. The CDR3 is 16 amino acids. The CDR3 region has the DNA TGCAGCGTTATGGCTAGCGGGAGGGGCGGCACAGATACGCAGTATTTT. Translation: CSVMASGRGGTDTQYF.

V is TRBV4-2 and J is TRBJ2-7, with D possibly called TRBD1 or TRBD2 (6 bases each). CDR3 length: 15 amino acids. CDR1 and CDR2 (germline): LGHNA, YNFKEQ. V was shortened by 1 base and J by 4 bases, with 14 bases between the two germline ends. For the CDR3, the DNA is TGTGCCAGCAGCCAAGGGGTTCAAGGGGGGTACGAGCAGTACTTC. Translated: CASSQGVQGGYEQYF.

The rearrangement uses TRBV6-5 and TRBJ1-6; TRBD1 aligns across 7 bases. V gave up 8 bases and J gave up 4 bases; unmatched junction bases: 5. The germline gives CDR1 MNHEY, CDR2 SVGAGI. The CDR3 spans 14 residues. This CDR3 reads CASGAGGYNSPLHF. The CDR3 DNA reads TGTGCCAGCGGGGCAGGGGGATATAATTCACCCCTCCACTTT.

The V and J genes are TRBV29-1 and TRBJ1-2; D not resolved. V was cut by 6 bases and J by 3 bases, with 17 bases left in between. CDR1 and CDR2 (germline): SQVTM, ANQGSEA. The CDR3 runs 14 residues. The CDR3 is CSVRGSVRDYGYTF. For the CDR3, the DNA is TGCAGCGTCAGAGGGTCGGTTCGGGACTATGGCTACACCTTC.

This chain links TRBV11-2 with TRBJ2-3, with D possibly matching TRBD2 (5 bases). Trimming cost V 6 bases and J 2 bases, with 15 bases left between them. Per the germline V gene, CDR1 is SGHAT and CDR2 is FQNNGV. The CDR3 is 15 amino acids. CDR3 bases: TGTGCCAGCAGTAAACCGGACTCATACACAGATACGCAGTATTTT. The encoded protein is CASSKPDSYTDTQYF.

The sample holds a few counts of this clone. This chain links TRBV10-3 with TRBJ1-5; the match to TRBD1 covers 8 bases. The CDR3 is 16 amino acids. After removal of 9 bases from V and 6 bases from J, the junction contained 16 bases not matched to a gene. In germline, CDR1 is ENHRY, CDR2 SYGVKD. CDR3 nucleotides: TGTGCCATTTCCGGGACAGGAACCAAGGGGGGTCAGCCCCAGCATTTT. Translating gives CAISGTGTKGGQPQHF.

CDR3 loop: CAWSGAGGSNTDTQYF. The DNA of the CDR3 is TGTGCCTGGAGTGGAGCGGGAGGGTCGAACACAGATACGCAGTATTTT. The rearrangement joins TRBV30 to TRBJ2-3, with TRBD2 matching over 10 bases. The CDR3 is 16 amino acids. Looked up from germline, CDR1 is GTSNPN and CDR2 is SVGIG (reference sequence). Trimming at V came to 1 base and at J to 2 bases, leaving 6 bases not matched to a gene.

The gene calls are TRBV18 and TRBJ1-6; a possible D gene is TRBD1 (6 bases). Germline V gene sequence: CDR1 KGHSH, CDR2 LQKENI. This CDR3 is 14 amino acids long. With 2 bases removed from V and 10 bases from J, the gap between germline ends came to 12 bases. The CDR3 spells CASSPEGGRSPLHF. The CDR3 bases are TGTGCCAGCTCACCAGAGGGGGGGAGATCACCCCTCCACTTT.

The CDR3 sequence: CASSYSSLGPYEQYF. CDR3 in DNA: TGTGCCAGCAGTTACTCGTCTCTGGGGCCCTACGAGCAGTACTTC. The rearrangement links TRBV6-5 to TRBJ2-7, with TRBD1 as a possible D gene (5 bases). The CDR3 loop spans 15 amino acids. V lost 0 bases and J 2 bases, leaving 11 bases between the germline ends. Per germline, CDR1 MNHEY and CDR2 SVGAGI.

This clone showed up just a few times. The CDR3: CASKDGKETQYF. The CDR3 DNA reads as TGCGCCAGCAAAGACGGAAAAGAGACCCAGTACTTC. The chain combines TRBV10-2 with TRBJ2-5; D gene uncertain. Trimming took off 7 bases at V and 3 bases at J, with 9 bases between the two ends. The CDR3 extends over 12 amino acids. Germline assignment: CDR1 WSHSY and CDR2 SAAADI.

The chain recombines TRBV29-1 with TRBJ2-7; perhaps TRBD1 as D (5 bases). Germline V gene lookup returns CDR1 SQVTM and CDR2 ANQGSEA. The CDR3 loop spans 13 amino acids. Trimming cost V 4 bases and J 2 bases, with 12 bases left between them. CDR3 in amino acids: CSVGTGYPYEQYF. CDR3 DNA sequence: TGCAGCGTTGGTACAGGTTACCCCTACGAGCAGTACTTC.

This chain uses TRBV5-6 with TRBJ2-3, with D hard to call. This CDR3 contains 15 residues. Germline CDR1 reads SGHDT; CDR2 reads YYEEEE. The V end lost 4 bases, the J end lost 2 bases, and 14 bases lay between the germline ends. The CDR3 DNA follows: TGTGCCAGCAGCACCGATTGGCGGACCACAGATACGCAGTATTTT. It specifies CASSTDWRTTDTQYF.

In DNA form, the CDR3 reads TGCGCCAGCAGCCTAGGGATGGGAGAGACCCAGTACTTC. It encodes CASSLGMGETQYF. V is TRBV5-1 and J is TRBJ2-5; no clear D gene. The germline gives CDR1 SGHRS, CDR2 YFSETQ. V lost 4 bases, J lost 4 bases, and 11 bases lay in between. This CDR3 has 13 amino acids.

This clone appeared a few times. The V gene is TRBV6-1, the J gene TRBJ2-7, with TRBD1 as a possible D gene (5 bases). V was pared by 6 bases and J by 5 bases, with 17 bases between. CDR1 MNHNS and CDR2 SASEGT come from the germline V gene. CDR3 size: 14 residues. The CDR3 is CASRRQGSGNEQYF. The CDR3 DNA reads TGTGCCAGCAGACGTCAGGGCTCAGGGAACGAGCAGTACTTC.

The genes are TRBV29-1 and TRBJ2-5; TRBD2 agrees at 11 bases. This CDR3 comprises 16 residues. Trimming took 3 bases from V and 5 from J; bases not matched to a gene: 11. From germline, CDR1 is SQVTM and CDR2 ANQGSEA. CDR3 region: CSVERLAGGRGETQYF. Written as DNA, the CDR3 is TGCAGCGTTGAGCGGCTAGCGGGAGGCCGGGGGGAGACCCAGTACTTC. Looking up the rest from reference TRBV29-1 and TRBJ2-5 gives the full variable domain: SAVISQKPSRDICQRGTSLTIQCQVDSQVTMMFWYRQQPGQSLTLIATANQGSEATYESGFVIDKFPISRPNLTFSTLTVSNMSPEDSSIYLCSVERLAGGRGETQYFGPGTRLLVL.